This T cell receptor beta chain was captured in a study of cytomegalovirus exposure and HLA in healthy donors. Losses at the gene ends were 3 bases for V and 1 base for J; bases not matched to a gene: 6. This CDR3 region has 16 residues. Germline V lookup: CDR1 LNHDA, CDR2 SQIVND (reference sequence). Primers for the PCR totalled 60 Vbeta and 13 Jbeta. Profiling relied on immunoSEQ multiplex PCR, and the TCRdb table lists in-frame clones only, not all of them. The sample lists 150,000 to 200,000 clones, 70% to 80% occurring once. The origin of this receptor is a woman aged 45-60 years in good health and CMV-seronegative. The specimen was PBMCs. This rearrangement joins TRBV19 to TRBJ1-5, with 7 bases matching TRBD1. CDR3 protein: CASSIMNRGSNQPQHF. The CDR3 nucleotides read TGTGCCAGTAGTATTATGAACAGGGGAAGCAATCAGCCCCAGCATTTT.